Listed here are 28 T cell receptor beta chains from one sample, sequenced in a study of monozygotic twins with inflammatory bowel disease. TCRdb reanalyzed the 5' RACE reads, giving one entry per CDR3 protein sequence and no DNA. Across 300,000 to 400,000 distinct CDR3 sequences, the top ten clones capture approximately 2% of the sample. Sequences were obtained from blood. These receptors were obtained from a human donor with ulcerative colitis or Crohn's disease, or a healthy co-twin of an affected twin (not recorded which).

This chain links TRBV4-1 with TRBJ2-2; TCRdb gives TRBD2 as the D gene, but with no DNA this cannot be confirmed. This CDR3 is 21 amino acids long. Germline V lookup: CDR1 MGHRA, CDR2 YSYEKL. The CDR3 sequence is CASSQDHPPGLEGEDTGELFF.

This chain joins TRBV12-3 or TRBV12-4 and TRBJ1-2; the D gene TCRdb calls, TRBD1, cannot be checked with no DNA. The CDR3 is 13 residues long. The CDR3 loop is CASSYRVGYGYTF.

The chain recombines TRBV28 with TRBJ2-3; TCRdb's assignment of TRBD2 cannot be checked, as there is no DNA. There are 17 residues in the CDR3. The V gene's germline CDR1 is MDHEN and CDR2 SYDVKM. The CDR3 is CASSLRLSGGYTDTQYF.

The chain has TRBV5-1 and TRBJ2-2; checking the TCRdb D call of TRBD1 is not possible without DNA. Germline V lookup: CDR1 SGHRS, CDR2 YFSETQ. The CDR3 covers 14 residues. The CDR3 sequence is CASSLTQVTGELFF.

CDR3 sequence: CASSLLLPTSGTGLYEQYF. The chain recombines TRBV12-3 or TRBV12-4 with TRBJ2-7; TCRdb's D call, TRBD2, is unchecked because there is no DNA. There are 19 residues in the CDR3.

This chain links TRBV9 with TRBJ1-3; the D call from TCRdb, TRBD1, cannot be confirmed without DNA. The germline gives CDR1 SGDLS, CDR2 YYNGEE. This CDR3 contains 15 residues. CDR3 sequence reads: CASSTQQGRGNTIYF.

CDR3 in amino acids: CASSRQGAEQPQHF. The chain couples TRBV18 to TRBJ1-5. Germline V lookup: CDR1 KGHSH, CDR2 LQKENI. This CDR3 has 14 residues.

J is TRBJ2-1 and V is TRBV27; TCRdb outputs TRBD2, but without DNA this stays unchecked. CDR1 MNHEY and CDR2 SMNVEV come from the germline V gene (reference sequence). The CDR3 runs 12 residues. CDR3 residues: CASRRTSDEQFF.

The chain carries TRBV5-1 and TRBJ2-5. This CDR3 contains 13 residues. CDR1 and CDR2 (germline): SGHRS, YFSETQ. The CDR3: CASSWDSGETQYF.

The rearrangement links TRBV28 to TRBJ2-7; TCRdb selects TRBD1, and the lack of DNA leaves this call unchecked. The CDR3 length is 16 residues. The germline V gene encodes CDR1 MDHEN and CDR2 SYDVKM. This CDR3 is CASSTRGGGQSAEQYF.

The rearrangement links TRBV19 to TRBJ1-5; TCRdb's D gene call, TRBD1, goes unchecked for lack of DNA. Germline V lookup: CDR1 LNHDA, CDR2 SQIVND (reference sequence). The CDR3 sequence is 14 residues long. The CDR3 sequence: CASSMGTRNQPQHF.

The J gene is TRBJ2-1, the V gene TRBV7-3; TCRdb reports TRBD2, a call that lacks DNA to check it against. Looked up from germline, CDR1 is SGHTA and CDR2 is FQGTGA. The CDR3 length is 14 residues. The CDR3 loop is CASSPARGDNEQFF.

This rearrangement joins TRBV5-1 to TRBJ2-7; there is no DNA to check the TCRdb D call of TRBD1. CDR3 length: 14 amino acids. Germline-derived CDR1 and CDR2 are SGHRS and YFSETQ. This CDR3 reads CASSSGAGLDEQYF.

This chain connects TRBV29-1 to TRBJ2-4. Germline lookup yields CDR1 SQVTM and CDR2 ANQGSEA. The CDR3 spans 11 residues. CDR3 residues: CSVDSKNIQYF.

The chain links TRBV4-1 to TRBJ1-1; no DNA is available, so the TRBD1 call from TCRdb remains unchecked. The CDR3 sequence is 15 residues long. Germline CDR1 MGHRA, CDR2 YSYEKL. CDR3 sequence: CASSQDNRPNTEAFF.

The chain uses TRBV15 and TRBJ1-2; TCRdb designates TRBD1, a call that cannot be tested without DNA. The CDR3 runs to 13 residues. CDR1 is LNHNV, CDR2 YYDKDF, per germline (reference sequence). Here the CDR3 reads CAAGQGRDYGYTF.

The rearrangement uses TRBV19 and TRBJ2-2. CDR1 is LNHDA, CDR2 SQIVND, per germline (reference sequence). CDR3 length equals 11 residues. The CDR3 protein is CASKGTGELFF. Supplemented by reference TRBV19 and TRBJ2-2, the full variable domain reads DGGITQSPKYLFRKEGQNVTLSCEQNLNHDAMYWYRQDPGQGLRLIYYSQIVNDFQKGDIAEGYSVSREKKESFPLTVTSAQKNPTAFYLCASKGTGELFFGEGSRLTVL.

The V gene is TRBV5-1, the J gene TRBJ2-1; TCRdb's D call, TRBD2, is unchecked because there is no DNA. CDR1 is SGHRS and CDR2 is YFSETQ in the germline V gene. The CDR3 is made up of 16 amino acids. CDR3 sequence reads: CASSSGLAGGLGEQFF.

This sequence joins TRBV7-2 and TRBJ2-1; TCRdb names TRBD1, which stays unverified in the absence of DNA. The CDR3 loop spans 16 amino acids. In germline, CDR1 is SGHTA, CDR2 FQGNSA. The CDR3 here is CASSRLAGGYVGEQFF.

The chain is built from TRBV6-1 and TRBJ2-2; the D call of TRBD1 rests on TCRdb alone, since no DNA is present to check it. This CDR3 comprises 13 residues. The germline gives CDR1 MNHNS, CDR2 SASEGT. The CDR3: CASSDGGPGELFF.

V and J are TRBV7-8 and TRBJ2-7. The CDR3 totals 13 residues. Germline V gene sequence: CDR1 SGHVS, CDR2 FQNEAQ. The chain's CDR3 is CASRLGQDYEQYF.

This chain connects TRBV29-1 to TRBJ1-1. Looked up from germline, CDR1 is SQVTM and CDR2 is ANQGSEA. The CDR3 contains 12 residues. CDR3 sequence reads: CSARGLNTEAFF.

This chain joins TRBV5-1 and TRBJ2-3. Germline V lookup: CDR1 SGHRS, CDR2 YFSETQ. There are 12 residues in the CDR3. CDR3 amino acids: CASSLGADTQYF. Using reference TRBV5-1 and TRBJ2-3 for the parts outside the CDR3, the full variable domain is KAGVTQTPRYLIKTRGQQVTLSCSPISGHRSVSWYQQTPGQGLQFLFEYFSETQRNKGNFPGRFSGRQFSNSRSEMNVSTLELGDSALYLCASSLGADTQYFGPGTRLTVL.

The chain is built from TRBV11-1 and TRBJ2-4; there is no DNA to check the TCRdb D call of TRBD1. Germline V gives CDR1 SGHAT, CDR2 FQDESV (reference sequence). This CDR3 comprises 18 residues. CDR3 sequence reads: CASSRRTQGDLGKNIQYF.

The chain has TRBV5-1 and TRBJ2-3. CDR1 SGHRS and CDR2 YFSETQ come from the germline V gene. The CDR3 is 15 residues long. This CDR3 reads CASSLEGPSTDTQYF. Full variable domain (rest looked up from reference TRBV5-1 and TRBJ2-3): KAGVTQTPRYLIKTRGQQVTLSCSPISGHRSVSWYQQTPGQGLQFLFEYFSETQRNKGNFPGRFSGRQFSNSRSEMNVSTLELGDSALYLCASSLEGPSTDTQYFGPGTRLTVL.

The genes are TRBV20-1 and TRBJ1-1. The germline V gene encodes CDR1 DFQATT and CDR2 SNEGSKA (reference sequence). The CDR3 runs 13 residues. CDR3 in amino acids: CSALVALNTEAFF.

The rearrangement uses TRBV9 and TRBJ2-3. The CDR3 has 16 amino acids. Germline loops: CDR1 SGDLS, CDR2 YYNGEE. The CDR3 loop reads CASSVDQGGRTDTQYF.

The V and J genes are TRBV7-9 and TRBJ2-7; TCRdb selects TRBD2, and the lack of DNA leaves this call unchecked. The CDR3 runs to 15 residues. Germline V gene data show CDR1 as SEHNR and CDR2 as FQNEAQ (reference sequence). CDR3: CASSSGLAGHYEQYF. Supplemented by reference TRBV7-9 and TRBJ2-7, the full variable domain reads DTGVSQNPRHKITKRGQNVTFRCDPISEHNRLYWYRQTLGQGPEFLTYFQNEAQLEKSRLLSDRFSAERPKGSFSTLEIQRTEQGDSAMYLCASSSGLAGHYEQYFGPGTRLTVT.